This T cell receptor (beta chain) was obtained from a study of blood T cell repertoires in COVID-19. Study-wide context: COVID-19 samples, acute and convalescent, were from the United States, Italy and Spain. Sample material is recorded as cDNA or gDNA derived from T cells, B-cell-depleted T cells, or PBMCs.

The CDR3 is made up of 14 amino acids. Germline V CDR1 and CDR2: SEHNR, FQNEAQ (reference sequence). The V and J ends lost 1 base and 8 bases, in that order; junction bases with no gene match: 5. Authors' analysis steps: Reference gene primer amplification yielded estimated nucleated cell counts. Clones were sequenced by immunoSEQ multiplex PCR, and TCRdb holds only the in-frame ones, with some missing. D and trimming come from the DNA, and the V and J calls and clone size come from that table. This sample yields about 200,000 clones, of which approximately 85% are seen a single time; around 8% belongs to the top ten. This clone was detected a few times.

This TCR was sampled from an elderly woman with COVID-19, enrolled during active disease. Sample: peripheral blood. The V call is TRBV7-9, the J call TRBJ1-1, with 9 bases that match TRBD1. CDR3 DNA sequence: TGTGCCAGCAGCTTAGGGGAGGGACAGGGAGAAGCTTTCTTT. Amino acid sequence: CASSLGEGQGEAFF.